This T cell receptor (beta chain) is from a study of pediatric ulcerative colitis. Turning to this clone: The target antigen is unknown.

TCRdb keeps only in-frame clones here, not all; method: immunoSEQ multiplex PCR. The sample holds about 60,000 clones, more than 75% seen once. The germline V gene has CDR1 SGDLS and CDR2 YYNGEE. This CDR3 has 14 amino acids. V was pared by 0 bases and J by 7 bases, with 4 bases of the junction left unmatched. Study conclusions and caveats: Total lymphocyte DNA, not sorted subsets, was the template. Blood-rectal clonal overlap within each person was significantly higher in ulcerative colitis patients than controls.

Colonoscopy and blood draw happened at the same time. The clonotype originates from a boy aged 10-17 years who was a control in a study of pediatric ulcerative colitis. The sequenced material came from blood. The J gene is TRBJ1-1, the V gene TRBV9; TRBD1 matches 9 bases. CDR3 DNA sequence: TGTGCCAGCAGCGTAGCCGGGACAGGGCGTGAAGCTTTCTTT. Translated, it gives CASSVAGTGREAFF.